The 27 T cell receptor beta chains in this list originate from one sample, sequenced in a study of T cells in tuberculosis. Using immunoSEQ multiplex PCR, the repertoire was profiled, and TCRdb retains in-frame clones only, with some absent. Of 29,000 or so clones listed, more than 80% are singletons. The sequenced sample was PBMCs. These receptors were obtained from a donor aged 10 to 29 with latent tuberculosis or without tuberculosis infection.

This chain joins TRBV28 and TRBJ2-1, with 13 bases that match TRBD2. The CDR3 extends over 16 amino acids. CDR1 is MDHEN and CDR2 is SYDVKM in the germline V gene. J lost 4 bases, V lost 4 bases, and 4 bases had no gene match. CDR3 in DNA: TGTGCCAGCAGTTCGAAACTAGCGGGGGGGTACAATGAGCAGTTCTTC. Translation gives CASSSKLAGGYNEQFF.

The gene calls are TRBV23-1 and TRBJ1-5, with TRBD1 identical over 7 bases. TRBV23-1 is assigned to the ORF class and has an uncertain function. The CDR3 has 16 residues. The trim removed 2 bases at V and 4 bases at J, leaving 8 bases unmatched. The CDR3 spells CASSQPQGTDNQPQHF. For the CDR3, the DNA is TGCGCCAGCAGTCAACCACAAGGGACAGATAATCAGCCCCAGCATTTT.

The chain couples TRBV5-6 to TRBJ2-7, with D possibly TRBD1 on 5 matching bases. This CDR3 contains 14 residues. Germline-derived CDR1 and CDR2 are SGHDT and YYEEEE. Trimming cost V 2 bases and J 5 bases, with 14 bases left between them. CDR3 amino acids: CASSFWQGAHEQYF. The CDR3 bases are TGTGCCAGCAGCTTCTGGCAGGGTGCCCACGAGCAGTACTTC.

The CDR3 coding sequence is TGTGCCAGCAGTTTATCGCGGACTAGCGGAGGGGAGCTGTTTTTT. It codes for CASSLSRTSGGELFF. The rearrangement joins TRBV28 to TRBJ2-2; 10 bases fit TRBD2. CDR3 length equals 15 residues. J lost 8 bases, V lost 1 base, and 4 bases had no gene match. Germline V gene sequence: CDR1 MDHEN, CDR2 SYDVKM.

V usage is TRBV28 and J usage is TRBJ1-2; 7 bases are shared with TRBD1. J was trimmed by 4 bases and V by 1 base; bases with no gene match: 3. CDR1 and CDR2 from the germline V gene are MDHEN and SYDVKM. The CDR3 is made up of 14 amino acids. CDR3 DNA sequence: TGTGCCAGCAGTTTATCGGACAGGTTCTATGGCTACACCTTC. Encoded protein: CASSLSDRFYGYTF.

The V gene is TRBV15, the J gene TRBJ1-1; 9 bases agree with TRBD1. Trimming cost V 5 bases and J 5 bases; bases outside gene matches: 3. The CDR3 extends over 13 amino acids. Germline assignment: CDR1 LNHNV and CDR2 YYDKDF (reference sequence). The CDR3 loop reads CATSQTGGTEAFF. The DNA of the CDR3 is TGTGCCACCAGCCAGACAGGGGGGACTGAAGCTTTCTTT. Variable domain in full (rest from reference TRBV15 and TRBJ1-1): DAMVIQNPRYQVTQFGKPVTLSCSQTLNHNVMYWYQQKSSQAPKLLFHYYDKDFNNEADTPDNFQSRRPNTSFCFLDIRSPGLGDTAMYLCATSQTGGTEAFFGQGTRLTVV.

The genes are TRBV5-4 and TRBJ2-7, with 7 bases matching TRBD1. The CDR3 is made up of 17 amino acids. V gave up 3 bases and J gave up 1 base; unmatched junction bases: 13. Germline values: CDR1 SGHNT, CDR2 YYREEE (reference sequence). As DNA, the CDR3 is TGTGCCAGCAGCTCCGGACCGGGACAGTTTATATCCTACGAGCAGTACTTC. This sequence encodes CASSSGPGQFISYEQYF.

This chain's CDR3 is CASSQAPAGGYEQYF. The DNA of the CDR3 is TGCGCCAGCAGCCAGGCGCCGGCGGGGGGCTACGAGCAGTACTTC. V is TRBV4-3 and J is TRBJ2-7; TRBD2 agrees at 8 bases. This CDR3 region has 15 residues. Trimming at V came to 3 bases and at J to 3 bases, leaving 7 bases not matched to a gene. CDR1 and CDR2 from the germline V gene are LGHNA and YSLEER.

Points on this clone: Compared with germline, one end of the junction differs, possibly owing to a read error. The chain has TRBV7-2 and TRBJ2-3; 9 bases fit TRBD2. Per germline, CDR1 SGHTA and CDR2 FQGNSA. CDR3 length: 15 amino acids. As DNA, the CDR3 is TGTGCCAGCACCTTAGGGGCGGGGGGGCCGGATACGCAGTATTTT. Encoded protein: CASTLGAGGPDTQYF.

V gene TRBV2 combines with J gene TRBJ1-2, with 9 bases aligning to TRBD1. Germline V gene lookup returns CDR1 SNHLY and CDR2 FYNNEI. The CDR3 has 11 residues. As DNA, the CDR3 is TGTTCCCAAGGGACAGGGTATGGCTACACCTTC. Translated: CSQGTGYGYTF.

The V call is TRBV7-9, the J call TRBJ2-2; 10 bases match TRBD1. CDR1 and CDR2 from the germline V gene are SEHNR and FQNEAQ (reference sequence). This CDR3 has 15 residues. V was clipped by 4 bases and J by 7 bases; unmatched bases: 6. As DNA, the CDR3 is TGTGCCAGCAGCTCGACAGGGGGCAAGGTCGGGGAGCTGTTTTTT. Amino acid sequence: CASSSTGGKVGELFF.

The V and J genes are TRBV27 and TRBJ1-1; no firm D call. The CDR3 has 13 residues. V was pared by 4 bases and J by 4 bases, with 10 bases between. CDR1 and CDR2 from the germline V gene are MNHEY and SMNVEV (reference sequence). The CDR3 loop reads CASSSSASTEAFF. The CDR3 DNA is TGTGCCAGCAGTTCATCGGCCTCCACTGAAGCTTTCTTT.

The V and J genes are TRBV9 and TRBJ2-7; TRBD2 matches 7 bases. CDR1 and CDR2 (germline): SGDLS, YYNGEE. The CDR3 sequence is 15 residues long. The J segment lost 2 bases and the V segment lost 0 bases, leaving 5 bases of the junction unmatched. The CDR3 DNA reads as TGTGCCAGCAGCGTAGGGAGCGGGGTCCCCTACGAGCAGTACTTC. Residues: CASSVGSGVPYEQYF.

The chain combines TRBV4-1 with TRBJ2-2; maybe TRBD1 (6 bases). The CDR3 spans 19 residues. V lost 1 base to trimming and J lost 0 bases, with 18 bases between them. Germline CDR1 and CDR2: MGHRA and YSYEKL. CDR3 nucleotides: TGCGCCAGCAGCCAAGCGTTCGCACGGGACAACGCGAACACCGGGGAGCTGTTTTTT. Amino acid sequence: CASSQAFARDNANTGELFF.

The chain uses TRBV5-4 and TRBJ1-2; 7 nucleotides agree with TRBD1. This CDR3 contains 16 residues. The J segment lost 3 bases and the V segment lost 4 bases, leaving 12 bases of the junction unmatched. The germline V gene encodes CDR1 SGHNT and CDR2 YYREEE (reference sequence). The CDR3 here is CASSPTRSRGDYGYTF. As DNA, the CDR3 is TGTGCCAGCAGCCCCACCCGGAGCAGGGGGGACTATGGCTACACCTTC.

The J gene is TRBJ2-7, the V gene TRBV28; TRBD2 matches at 9 bases. This CDR3 spans 15 amino acids. Per germline, CDR1 MDHEN and CDR2 SYDVKM. J was trimmed by 3 bases and V by 7 bases; bases with no gene match: 10. CDR3: CASNLEREALYEQYF. CDR3 DNA: TGTGCCAGCAACCTCGAGCGGGAGGCTCTCTACGAGCAGTACTTC.

The gene calls are TRBV6-1 and TRBJ1-5; D uncertain. CDR1 MNHNS and CDR2 SASEGT come from the germline V gene. The V end lost 4 bases, the J end lost 0 bases, and 10 bases lay between the germline ends. This CDR3 comprises 15 residues. CDR3 amino acids: CASSVVVNSNQPQHF. The CDR3 region has the DNA TGTGCCAGCAGTGTCGTCGTTAATAGCAATCAGCCCCAGCATTTT.

The chain combines TRBV4-1 with TRBJ2-3; D ambiguous. Trimming pared 5 bases from V and 2 bases from J, leaving 14 bases between. The CDR3 sequence is 15 residues long. Germline CDR1 is MGHRA and CDR2 is YSYEKL. CDR3 sequence: CASSGGGISTDTQYF. For the CDR3, the DNA is TGCGCCAGCAGCGGCGGCGGAATTTCCACAGATACGCAGTATTTT.

V usage is TRBV25-1 and J usage is TRBJ1-4; D remains ambiguous. The CDR3 spans 14 residues. The V end was cut by 2 bases, the J end by 6 bases, with 10 bases between. CDR1 and CDR2 (germline): MGHDK, SYGVNS. This chain's CDR3 is CASSENPRDEKLFF. The CDR3, as DNA: TGTGCCAGCAGTGAAAACCCGAGGGATGAAAAACTGTTTTTT.

The chain employs TRBV6-4 and TRBJ2-3, with 9 bases lining up with TRBD2. The germline gives CDR1 MRHNA, CDR2 SNTAGT. This CDR3 region has 15 residues. The J segment lost 3 bases and the V segment lost 0 bases, leaving 1 base of the junction unmatched. CDR3: CASSDSSGGTDTQYF. In DNA form, the CDR3 reads TGTGCCAGCAGTGACTCTAGCGGGGGAACAGATACGCAGTATTTT.

The chain links TRBV5-4 to TRBJ2-7, with 10 bases aligning to TRBD1. The CDR3 is made up of 15 amino acids. V shed 0 bases and J 6 bases; nucleotides not matched to a gene: 6. CDR1 is SGHNT and CDR2 is YYREEE in the germline V gene (reference sequence). In nucleotides, the CDR3 is TGTGCCAGCAGCTTGGGGAGACAGGGGGCCGGCGAGCAGTACTTC. As protein: CASSLGRQGAGEQYF.

The rearrangement links TRBV19 to TRBJ2-3, with a tentative D call TRBD1 (5 bases). Germline V CDR1 and CDR2: LNHDA, SQIVND (reference sequence). V shed 1 base and J shed 6 bases, with 8 bases lying between them. The length of the CDR3 is 13 residues. In DNA, the CDR3 is TGTGCCAGTAGTATAGCGGCAGGGGATACGCAGTATTTT. This encodes CASSIAAGDTQYF.

The V and J genes are TRBV7-9 and TRBJ2-7; 12 bases are shared with TRBD2. The V and J ends lost 5 bases and 5 bases, in that order; junction bases with no gene match: 4. The CDR3 has 14 residues. Germline CDR1 SEHNR, CDR2 FQNEAQ (reference sequence). CDR3 nucleotide sequence: TGTGCCAGCAGCCCTAGCGGGAGGGCCGACGAGCAGTACTTC. Translation: CASSPSGRADEQYF.

This clone has a single count. The V gene is TRBV7-9, the J gene TRBJ2-5; 9 bases match TRBD2. V lost 8 bases to trimming and J lost 5 bases; unmatched junction nucleotides: 3. Germline assignment: CDR1 SEHNR and CDR2 FQNEAQ (reference sequence). This CDR3 has 12 amino acids. CDR3 nucleotides: TGTGCCAGCCAGCGGGAGGCTGAGACCCAGTACTTC. Translated: CASQREAETQYF. The full variable domain, rest sourced from reference TRBV7-9 and TRBJ2-5, is DTGVSQNPRHKITKRGQNVTFRCDPISEHNRLYWYRQTLGQGPEFLTYFQNEAQLEKSRLLSDRFSAERPKGSFSTLEIQRTEQGDSAMYLCASQREAETQYFGPGTRLLVL.

This chain links TRBV21-1 with TRBJ2-3; no DNA check was done on the table's D call, TRBD1. TRBV21-1 is a pseudogene. CDR3 length: 16 amino acids. The CDR3 nucleotides read TGTGCCAGCAGCTCGAGTCACAGGGACCACACAGATACGCAGTATTTT. This sequence encodes CASSSSHRDHTDTQYF.

The chain joins TRBV7-2 to TRBJ1-1; a weak D match, TRBD1 (6 bases). The CDR3 contains 14 residues. Trimming stripped 2 bases from V and 1 base from J, with 8 bases between. The germline gives CDR1 SGHTA, CDR2 FQGNSA. The CDR3 protein is CASSLQGRNTEAFF. The CDR3 coding sequence is TGTGCCAGCAGCTTACAGGGGCGGAACACTGAAGCTTTCTTT. Drawing the rest from reference TRBV7-2 and TRBJ1-1, the complete variable domain is GAGVSQSPSNKVTEKGKDVELRCDPISGHTALYWYRQSLGQGLEFLIYFQGNSAPDKSGLPSDRFSAERTGGSVSTLTIQRTQQEDSAVYLCASSLQGRNTEAFFGQGTRLTVV.

The chain has TRBV5-4 and TRBJ2-2; D is unresolved. Germline CDR1 and CDR2: SGHNT and YYREEE (reference sequence). The V end was cut by 2 bases, the J end by 4 bases, with 9 bases between. This CDR3 is 14 amino acids long. Written as DNA, the CDR3 is TGTGCCAGCAGCTTACAGATGGGCACCGGGGAGCTGTTTTTT. The encoded protein is CASSLQMGTGELFF.